This T cell receptor beta chain stems from a study of human T cells and chemical hapten exposure. Study findings and constraints: The number of TCRs over 1 in 1000 frequency stayed unchanged after DPC.

This clonotype was picked up many times. What it recognizes is unknown. Between the trimmed V and J ends, which lost 0 bases and 9 bases, there was a span of 10 bases. Germline V lookup: CDR1 SGDLS, CDR2 YYNGEE. This CDR3 spans 13 amino acids. Unique molecular identifiers were attached to individual cDNA molecules during library preparation. TCRdb independently ran MiXCR on the 5' RACE reads; one entry per CDR3 protein. This sample yields 130,000 or so distinct CDR3 sequences, of which about 4.3% are seen a single time; over 1.1% belongs to the top ten. Unfractionated whole blood served as the source for total RNA extraction.

This sequence was found in a female donor in good health. The V and J genes are TRBV9 and TRBJ2-1; D uncertain. This chain's CDR3 is CASSVDGVSEQFF. The CDR3 DNA sequence: TGTGCCAGCAGCGTAGACGGAGTCTCTGAGCAGTTCTTC. The full variable domain, completed using reference TRBV9 and TRBJ2-1, is DSGVTQTPKHLITATGQRVTLRCSPRSGDLSVYWYQQSLDQGLQFLIQYYNGEERAKGNILERFSAQQFPDLHSELNLSSLELGDSALYFCASSVDGVSEQFFGPGTRLTVL.